The 12 T cell receptor beta chains below were found in one sample sequenced in a study of T cell responses to AZD1222 COVID-19 vaccine. Sequencing used immunoSEQ multiplex PCR; TCRdb keeps in-frame clones, though not all of them. The sample includes 90,000 to 120,000 clones, about 90% seen only once; the top ten take about 7%. The sequenced sample was peripheral blood, obtained on day 0 of AZD1222 vaccination. The receptor set was obtained from an adult in good health.

The chain employs TRBV5-1 and TRBJ2-6; tentative D call: TRBD1 (6 bases). With 0 bases removed from V and 0 bases from J, the gap between germline ends came to 7 bases. Germline-derived CDR1 and CDR2 are SGHRS and YFSETQ. This CDR3 has 16 amino acids. In DNA form, the CDR3 reads TGCGCCAGCAGCTTGGCCAGGGGCTCTGGGGCCAACGTCCTGACTTTC. It translates to CASSLARGSGANVLTF.

The chain employs TRBV5-1 and TRBJ1-5; D possibly corresponds to TRBD1 (6 bases). CDR3 length equals 15 residues. The germline gives CDR1 SGHRS, CDR2 YFSETQ. Trimming stripped 3 bases from V and 3 bases from J, with 13 bases between. The CDR3 spells CASSSSGQLNQPQHF. In nucleotides, the CDR3 is TGCGCCAGCAGCTCCTCCGGACAGCTCAATCAGCCCCAGCATTTT.

This chain links TRBV11-2 with TRBJ2-2; 10 bases fit TRBD2. Trimming took 5 bases from V and 4 from J; bases not matched to a gene: 10. CDR1 and CDR2 from the germline V gene are SGHAT and FQNNGV. This CDR3 has 17 residues. The CDR3 region has the DNA TGTGCCAGCAGCGTGAGTAGCGGGAGGTGGACCACCGGGGAGCTGTTTTTT. Protein: CASSVSSGRWTTGELFF.

This clone has just one count. This rearrangement joins TRBV5-1 to TRBJ2-7; 8 bases agree with TRBD1. J lost 4 bases, V lost 3 bases, and 6 bases had no gene match. This CDR3 contains 14 residues. Germline values: CDR1 SGHRS, CDR2 YFSETQ. The CDR3 coding sequence is TGCGCCAGCAGCTCCGGGGGACAGGAATACGAGCAGTACTTC. It codes for CASSSGGQEYEQYF.

This clone was counted once. CDR3 sequence (DNA): TGTGCCAGCTCACCACCGGGACTAGCGGCCAATGAGCAGTTCTTC. It encodes CASSPPGLAANEQFF. The V gene is TRBV18, the J gene TRBJ2-1, with 11 bases lining up with TRBD2. V shed 0 bases and J 6 bases; nucleotides not matched to a gene: 1. This CDR3 has 15 residues. Germline V lookup: CDR1 KGHSH, CDR2 LQKENI.

J is TRBJ2-7 and V is TRBV7-7, with unresolved D. The CDR3 is 13 residues long. Trimming stripped 2 bases from V and 3 bases from J, with 8 bases between. CDR1 and CDR2 (germline): SSHAT, FNYEAQ (reference sequence). As DNA, the CDR3 is TGTGCCAGCAGCTTATGGCCCGGCTACGAGCAGTACTTC. Translated, it gives CASSLWPGYEQYF.

This chain uses TRBV29-1 with TRBJ1-5, with 10 bases lining up with TRBD1. Germline-derived CDR1 and CDR2 are SQVTM and ANQGSEA. V shed 6 bases and J 7 bases; nucleotides not matched to a gene: 6. The CDR3 consists of 13 residues. The CDR3 sequence is CSVKTGGEQPQHF. CDR3 bases: TGCAGCGTGAAGACAGGGGGCGAACAGCCCCAGCATTTT.

V usage is TRBV27 and J usage is TRBJ1-2; the match to TRBD1 covers 7 bases. The ends lost 4 bases at V and 7 bases at J; junction bases unmatched: 18. The CDR3 covers 17 residues. The germline gives CDR1 MNHEY, CDR2 SMNVEV (reference sequence). As DNA, the CDR3 is TGTGCCAGCAGTTCTTACTCTACGTCGACAGGGAGCAGTGGCTACACCTTC. This translates into CASSSYSTSTGSSGYTF.

This clone appeared once. The chain carries TRBV29-1 and TRBJ2-1, with TRBD2 matching 11 bases. The V gene's germline CDR1 is SQVTM and CDR2 ANQGSEA. With V trimmed by 4 bases and J by 6 bases, 5 bases remained unmatched. The CDR3 consists of 14 residues. DNA for the CDR3: TGCAGCGTTGCCATAGCGGGAGGGACCAATGAGCAGTTCTTC. Residues: CSVAIAGGTNEQFF.

The chain combines TRBV14 with TRBJ1-3; D may be TRBD1 (6 bases). CDR3 length equals 14 residues. Per germline, CDR1 SGHDN and CDR2 FVKESK. Trimming pared 1 base from V and 4 bases from J, leaving 8 bases between. CDR3 sequence: CASSQAGAGNTIYF. CDR3 DNA sequence: TGTGCCAGCAGCCAAGCGGGGGCAGGAAACACCATATATTTT. Complete variable domain (other parts from reference TRBV14 and TRBJ1-3): EAGVTQFPSHSVIEKGQTVTLRCDPISGHDNLYWYRRVMGKEIKFLLHFVKESKQDESGMPNNRFLAERTGGTYSTLKVQPAELEDSGVYFCASSQAGAGNTIYFGEGSWLTVV.

V usage is TRBV28 and J usage is TRBJ1-5; 7 bases match TRBD1. Germline V CDR1 and CDR2: MDHEN, SYDVKM. This CDR3 region has 16 residues. V lost 2 bases, J lost 4 bases, and 8 bases stayed unmatched. The CDR3 is CASSLSHRGGNQPQHF. As DNA, the CDR3 is TGTGCCAGCAGTTTAAGCCACAGGGGCGGTAATCAGCCCCAGCATTTT.

The chain uses TRBV19 and TRBJ1-2, with a tentative D call TRBD1 (6 bases). Per the germline V gene, CDR1 is LNHDA and CDR2 is SQIVND (reference sequence). V dropped 6 bases and J dropped 10 bases, with 21 bases sitting between them. There are 14 residues in the CDR3. CDR3 sequence reads: CASRSPDRSIAYTF. CDR3 nucleotides: TGTGCCAGTAGGTCTCCAGACAGGTCGATAGCCTACACCTTC. Drawing the rest from reference TRBV19 and TRBJ1-2, the complete variable domain is DGGITQSPKYLFRKEGQNVTLSCEQNLNHDAMYWYRQDPGQGLRLIYYSQIVNDFQKGDIAEGYSVSREKKESFPLTVTSAQKNPTAFYLCASRSPDRSIAYTFGSGTRLTVV.